This record looks at one T cell receptor (beta chain) sequence and its context. The sample belongs to a study of T cell responses to AZD1222 COVID-19 vaccine. Method: immunoSEQ multiplex PCR; TCRdb's copy keeps in-frame clones and lacks some. The sample holds about 170,000 clones, 93% seen once. The TCR originated in an adult in good health. The specimen comprised peripheral blood, sampled on day 0 of AZD1222 vaccination.

The CDR3 is CASSFYDGYTF. The CDR3 nucleotides read TGTGCCAGCAGTTTTTACGATGGCTACACCTTC. The chain is built from TRBV12-3 or TRBV12-4 and TRBJ1-2, with unresolved D. The CDR3 has 11 residues. V was clipped by 3 bases and J by 6 bases, with 5 bases between them.